The 30 T cell receptor beta chains reported below all come from one sample, sequenced in a study of T cell responses to AZD1222 COVID-19 vaccine. Method: immunoSEQ multiplex PCR; TCRdb's copy keeps in-frame clones and lacks some. The top ten hold 5.1% of the sample, which has about 140,000 clones, about 93% seen once. The sequencing here drew on peripheral blood, taken on day 0 of AZD1222 vaccination. The receptors were gathered from an adult in good health.

The chain employs TRBV19 and TRBJ2-7; D is uncertain. Between the trimmed V and J ends, which lost 3 bases and 3 bases, there was a span of 9 bases. CDR1 is LNHDA and CDR2 is SQIVND in the germline V gene (reference sequence). This CDR3 region has 13 residues. The CDR3 nucleotides read TGTGCCAGTAGTATCCGCCCGTTCTACGAGCAGTACTTC. Translated, it gives CASSIRPFYEQYF.

The chain is built from TRBV30 and TRBJ1-3, with 9 nucleotides matching TRBD1. The CDR3 consists of 13 residues. Germline lookup yields CDR1 GTSNPN and CDR2 SVGIG (reference sequence). V trimming: 8 bases; J trimming: 1 base; junction bases outside the gene matches: 3. The CDR3 nucleotides are TGTGCCCGCGACAGGGGGTCTGGAAACACCATATATTTT. Protein sequence: CARDRGSGNTIYF.

The chain combines TRBV9 with TRBJ2-3; D might be TRBD1 (5 bases). The germline CDR1 and CDR2 sequences are SGDLS and YYNGEE. The CDR3 consists of 15 residues. Trimming left V 0 bases short and J 5 bases short, with 13 bases between. The CDR3 DNA is TGTGCCAGCAGCGTAGAAGGTGGGGCAATAGATACGCAGTATTTT. Encoded protein: CASSVEGGAIDTQYF.

The chain uses TRBV5-1 and TRBJ2-7; tentatively, D is TRBD2 (5 bases). V was pared by 0 bases and J by 6 bases, with 13 bases between. This CDR3 comprises 14 residues. CDR1 and CDR2 from the germline V gene are SGHRS and YFSETQ. The CDR3 DNA follows: TGCGCCAGCAGCTTGGGCGCGGGCTCGTTCGAGCAGTACTTC. Translating gives CASSLGAGSFEQYF.

The chain is built from TRBV2 and TRBJ2-7; 7 nucleotides align to TRBD1. Unmatched junction bases numbered 13, after V lost 1 base and J lost 4 bases. The CDR3 has 17 amino acids. Germline values: CDR1 SNHLY, CDR2 FYNNEI. CDR3 residues: CASSEGGLRDSSYEQYF. The DNA for the CDR3 is TGTGCCAGCAGTGAAGGGGGCCTCCGGGACAGCTCTTACGAGCAGTACTTC.

CDR3 coding DNA: TGTGCCAGCAATCCGACAGGGAGGGCACAAGAGACCCAGTACTTC. Translating it yields CASNPTGRAQETQYF. The V call is TRBV6-5, the J call TRBJ2-5; D assignment may be TRBD1 or TRBD2 (7 bases each). The CDR3 covers 15 residues. CDR1 and CDR2 from the germline V gene are MNHEY and SVGAGI. Trimming took 7 bases from V and 2 from J, leaving 17 bases between them.

This chain joins TRBV18 and TRBJ2-5, with D maybe TRBD1 (5 bases). CDR3 length: 15 amino acids. Germline V gene sequence: CDR1 KGHSH, CDR2 LQKENI. The V and J ends lost 6 bases and 4 bases respectively, with 18 bases between them. This CDR3 is CASSLGSMGRETQYF. The CDR3 region has the DNA TGTGCCAGCTCCCTTGGGTCGATGGGGCGAGAGACCCAGTACTTC.

V and J are TRBV5-4 and TRBJ2-1, with 10 nucleotides matching TRBD2. V trimming: 4 bases; J trimming: 4 bases; junction bases outside the gene matches: 8. The CDR3 spans 16 residues. Germline CDR1 is SGHNT and CDR2 is YYREEE (reference sequence). This CDR3 is CASSKRAGGRYNEQFF. The CDR3 bases are TGTGCCAGCAGCAAAAGAGCGGGAGGGCGGTACAATGAGCAGTTCTTC.

V usage is TRBV12-2 and J usage is TRBJ1-1; the DNA was not compared with TRBD1, the D call given in the table. TRBV12-2 is annotated as a pseudogene. The CDR3 has 13 residues. The CDR3 sequence is CASRLGGGTEAFF. In nucleotides, the CDR3 is TGTGCAAGTCGCTTAGGAGGGGGTACTGAAGCTTTCTTT.

The J gene is TRBJ2-5, the V gene TRBV5-4; 11 positions agree with TRBD2. The V segment lost 1 base and the J segment 5 bases; nucleotides outside the gene matches: 7. The CDR3 loop spans 16 amino acids. The V gene's germline CDR1 is SGHNT and CDR2 YYREEE (reference sequence). This CDR3 reads CASSLLSSGRRETQYF. The DNA for the CDR3 is TGTGCCAGCAGCTTGCTGTCTAGCGGGAGGAGGGAGACCCAGTACTTC.

In nucleotides, the CDR3 is TGTGCCAGCAGTCCCCCGGTGCAGGGGGGTTATTCACCCCTCCACTTT. Protein: CASSPPVQGGYSPLHF. This chain connects TRBV28 to TRBJ1-6; 7 bases are shared with TRBD1. Per germline, CDR1 MDHEN and CDR2 SYDVKM. The CDR3 totals 16 residues. The V gene end was trimmed by 5 bases and the J gene end by 8 bases; junction bases not matched to a gene: 12.

The table lists this clone with a count of one. The genes are TRBV4-1 and TRBJ2-1; TRBD2 might be the D (6 bases). The CDR3 sequence is 17 residues long. Germline V gene data show CDR1 as MGHRA and CDR2 as YSYEKL. V dropped 0 bases and J dropped 2 bases, with 14 bases sitting between them. CDR3 amino acids: CASSQDEGRETYNEQFF. In DNA, the CDR3 is TGCGCCAGCAGCCAAGATGAGGGGCGGGAAACCTACAATGAGCAGTTCTTC.

This chain links TRBV28 with TRBJ1-5; possible D gene TRBD1, 5 bases. Germline V gene data show CDR1 as MDHEN and CDR2 as SYDVKM. There are 14 residues in the CDR3. V shed 5 bases and J shed 3 bases, with 11 bases lying between them. As DNA, the CDR3 is TGTGCCAGCAGTCCCGGGACCAACAATCAGCCCCAGCATTTT. Translation: CASSPGTNNQPQHF.

There are a few counts of this clone. The rearrangement uses TRBV19 and TRBJ2-5; perhaps TRBD2 as D (6 bases). Trimming took off 9 bases at V and 1 base at J, with 12 bases between the two ends. CDR3 length: 13 amino acids. Germline V gene lookup returns CDR1 LNHDA and CDR2 SQIVND (reference sequence). CDR3 sequence: CASSGELQETQYF. The CDR3 DNA follows: TGTGCCAGCTCGGGGGAGCTCCAAGAGACCCAGTACTTC.

The chain carries TRBV30 and TRBJ1-2; D is possibly TRBD1 (5 bases). This CDR3 comprises 14 residues. Germline values: CDR1 GTSNPN, CDR2 SVGIG (reference sequence). Trimming removed 0 bases at V and 8 bases at J, with 16 bases between. CDR3: CAWSVLGPHGGYTF. CDR3 DNA: TGTGCCTGGAGTGTACTGGGGCCCCATGGAGGCTACACCTTC.

This chain joins TRBV5-1 and TRBJ1-2, with 9 bases matching TRBD1. V lost 5 bases and J lost 8; bases outside the gene matches: 10. Germline lookup yields CDR1 SGHRS and CDR2 YFSETQ. This CDR3 spans 14 amino acids. The CDR3 loop reads CASRSGQGQGGYTF. The CDR3 DNA follows: TGCGCCAGCAGGTCAGGACAGGGGCAGGGAGGCTACACCTTC.

In the case of this clone: The same CDR3 also results from other DNA sequences found in this sample. The chain employs TRBV5-1 and TRBJ2-1; TRBD1 might be the D (5 bases). The CDR3 has 16 residues. Trimming took off 3 bases at V and 0 bases at J, with 13 bases between the two ends. Germline loops: CDR1 SGHRS, CDR2 YFSETQ. The CDR3 DNA reads TGCGCCAGCAGCTCACCAGACAGAAGCTCCTACAATGAGCAGTTCTTC. Protein sequence: CASSSPDRSSYNEQFF.

The rearrangement uses TRBV5-4 and TRBJ2-1; TRBD2 agrees at 7 bases. This CDR3 comprises 16 residues. V trimming: 1 base; J trimming: 1 base; junction bases outside the gene matches: 5. The germline V gene encodes CDR1 SGHNT and CDR2 YYREEE (reference sequence). In DNA, the CDR3 is TGTGCCAGCAGCTTGCCGCCTAGCGGTTCCTACAATGAGCAGTTCTTC. Its protein is CASSLPPSGSYNEQFF.

The rearrangement joins TRBV30 to TRBJ1-6, with D possibly being TRBD1 (5 bases). Germline-derived CDR1 and CDR2 are GTSNPN and SVGIG (reference sequence). The CDR3 extends over 14 amino acids. The V end lost 8 bases, the J end lost 5 bases, and 16 bases lay between the germline ends. The CDR3 sequence: CAVGGDNHNSPLHF. The CDR3 coding sequence is TGTGCCGTGGGGGGGGATAATCATAATTCACCCCTCCACTTT.

The chain combines TRBV9 with TRBJ1-4, with a possible D match to TRBD1 (6 bases). CDR1 and CDR2 (germline): SGDLS, YYNGEE. Trimming removed 0 bases at V and 7 bases at J, with 28 bases between. The CDR3 sequence is 20 residues long. The CDR3 sequence: CASSVATSVGELGGSEKLFF. CDR3 in DNA: TGTGCCAGCAGCGTAGCTACAAGTGTCGGGGAATTAGGGGGATCTGAAAAACTGTTTTTT.

This clone was found once. The chain recombines TRBV5-1 with TRBJ1-2; possibly TRBD1 for D (5 bases). Trimming shortened V by 4 bases and J by 6 bases, and 13 bases separated the two germline ends. CDR1 SGHRS and CDR2 YFSETQ come from the germline V gene. The CDR3 is made up of 13 amino acids. CDR3 amino acids: CASSLEGIHGYTF. CDR3 DNA sequence: TGCGCCAGCAGCCTGGAGGGGATCCATGGCTACACCTTC.

The genes are TRBV2 and TRBJ2-7; a weak D match, TRBD1 (6 bases). Germline V gene data show CDR1 as SNHLY and CDR2 as FYNNEI. The V and J ends lost 5 bases and 4 bases respectively, with 9 bases between them. CDR3 length: 12 residues. CDR3 region: CASSPGVYEQYF. The CDR3 DNA reads TGTGCCAGCAGTCCAGGGGTTTACGAGCAGTACTTC.

The chain uses TRBV6-5 and TRBJ2-1; 7 bases are a match to TRBD2. This CDR3 is built from 12 residues. Germline CDR1 is MNHEY and CDR2 is SVGAGI. V was clipped by 8 bases and J by 6 bases; unmatched bases: 4. Here the CDR3 reads CASGSGGNEQFF. The DNA for the CDR3 is TGTGCCAGCGGATCGGGGGGCAATGAGCAGTTCTTC.

The count of this clone is one. This chain joins TRBV7-8 and TRBJ1-2; the match to TRBD1 covers 7 bases. CDR3 length equals 14 residues. Germline V gene sequence: CDR1 SGHVS, CDR2 FQNEAQ. The V segment lost 3 bases and the J segment 7 bases; nucleotides outside the gene matches: 8. CDR3 bases: TGTGCCAGCAGCTTCATAGGGGGCGGTCGTGGCTACACCTTC. Translating it yields CASSFIGGGRGYTF.

This chain links TRBV4-1 with TRBJ2-2; D unresolved. Trimming took 3 bases from V and 1 from J, leaving 6 bases between them. The CDR3 covers 14 residues. Germline V gives CDR1 MGHRA, CDR2 YSYEKL. CDR3 sequence: CASSQDKNTGELFF. CDR3 bases: TGCGCCAGCAGCCAGGATAAGAACACCGGGGAGCTGTTTTTT.

The chain recombines TRBV5-1 with TRBJ2-7; D perhaps matches TRBD2 (5 bases). Germline CDR1 is SGHRS and CDR2 is YFSETQ. There are 13 residues in the CDR3. V gave up 0 bases and J gave up 5 bases, with 9 bases separating them. CDR3 in DNA: TGCGCCAGCAGCTTGGGGAGGCAAAACGAGCAGTACTTC. Translating it yields CASSLGRQNEQYF.

This chain joins TRBV7-3 and TRBJ1-1; D gene unclear. Germline CDR1 reads SGHTA; CDR2 reads FQGTGA. The CDR3 spans 13 residues. The germline V and J ends were trimmed by 0 bases and 3 bases, with 5 bases remaining between them. The CDR3 sequence: CASSLTGYTEAFF. CDR3 nucleotides: TGTGCCAGCAGCTTAACGGGGTACACTGAAGCTTTCTTT.

The gene calls are TRBV30 and TRBJ2-3; tentatively, D is TRBD1 (6 bases). CDR1 is GTSNPN and CDR2 is SVGIG in the germline V gene (reference sequence). V was clipped by 1 base and J by 2 bases, with 13 bases between them. The CDR3 has 15 residues. The CDR3 coding sequence is TGTGCCTGGAGTGGGAAGGGGGAGCTCACAGATACGCAGTATTTT. Residues: CAWSGKGELTDTQYF.

This clone has more than one count but fewer than ten. The V gene is TRBV6-2 or TRBV6-3, the J gene TRBJ2-3; no definite D call. CDR1 is MNHEY, CDR2 SVGEGT, per germline. The V end lost 2 bases, the J end lost 2 bases, and 8 bases lay between the germline ends. This CDR3 region has 14 residues. The CDR3: CASSYGEPTDTQYF. The CDR3 DNA is TGTGCCAGCAGTTACGGCGAACCCACAGATACGCAGTATTTT.

The genes are TRBV6-1 and TRBJ2-7; 9 nucleotides match TRBD2. The CDR3 contains 15 residues. Losses at the gene ends were 1 base for V and 2 bases for J; bases not matched to a gene: 3. CDR1 MNHNS and CDR2 SASEGT come from the germline V gene. CDR3 in amino acids: CASSEDAGGPYEQYF. CDR3 nucleotide sequence: TGTGCCAGCAGTGAAGATGCGGGAGGGCCCTACGAGCAGTACTTC.